The 22 T cell receptor beta chains presented below share a single source sample, sequenced in a study of cytomegalovirus exposure and HLA in healthy donors. PCR was performed using 60 Vbeta and 13 Jbeta primers. TCRdb keeps only in-frame clones here, not all; method: immunoSEQ multiplex PCR. The sample yields 80,000 to 100,000 clones, about four fifths seen once. The sample comprised PBMCs. The receptors come from a man aged 40-49 years in good health and CMV-seropositive.

The V and J genes are TRBV5-1 and TRBJ2-7; 13 bases agree with TRBD2. The CDR3 length is 14 residues. The germline V gene encodes CDR1 SGHRS and CDR2 YFSETQ. After removal of 3 bases from V and 4 bases from J, the junction contained 1 base not matched to a gene. The chain's CDR3 is CASSSGLAGYEQYF. The CDR3, as DNA: TGCGCCAGCAGCTCGGGACTAGCGGGGTACGAGCAGTACTTC.

V and J are TRBV29-1 and TRBJ1-2; TRBD1 matches 10 bases. This CDR3 has 18 amino acids. CDR1 and CDR2 (germline): SQVTM, ANQGSEA. J was trimmed by 2 bases and V by 0 bases; bases with no gene match: 12. In DNA, the CDR3 is TGCAGCGTTGAAGATCGCGGCCAGGGACAGGGGTCAAACTATGGCTACACCTTC. Its translation: CSVEDRGQGQGSNYGYTF.

The chain couples TRBV5-1 to TRBJ1-2; D might be TRBD1 (6 bases). V was clipped by 4 bases and J by 1 base, with 11 bases between them. The CDR3 covers 14 residues. Germline V gives CDR1 SGHRS, CDR2 YFSETQ. The CDR3 sequence is CASSPGGRNYGYTF. The CDR3, as DNA: TGCGCCAGCAGCCCCGGGGGGCGTAACTATGGCTACACCTTC. Full variable domain (rest looked up from reference TRBV5-1 and TRBJ1-2): KAGVTQTPRYLIKTRGQQVTLSCSPISGHRSVSWYQQTPGQGLQFLFEYFSETQRNKGNFPGRFSGRQFSNSRSEMNVSTLELGDSALYLCASSPGGRNYGYTFGSGTRLTVV.

A single count supports this clone. The rearrangement uses TRBV6-5 and TRBJ2-7; unclear D gene. Germline V gives CDR1 MNHEY, CDR2 SVGAGI. Trimming took 7 bases from V and 5 from J, leaving 9 bases between them. The CDR3 is made up of 11 amino acids. CDR3 protein: CASTLGHEQYF. DNA for the CDR3: TGTGCCAGCACCTTGGGCCACGAGCAGTACTTC.

The rearrangement uses TRBV5-4 and TRBJ1-4, with 11 bases lining up with TRBD1. V gave up 3 bases and J gave up 3 bases; unmatched junction bases: 7. CDR1 SGHNT and CDR2 YYREEE come from the germline V gene (reference sequence). The CDR3 has 17 amino acids. The CDR3 protein is CASSSRTGGFSNEKLFF. The CDR3 nucleotides read TGTGCCAGCAGCTCAAGGACAGGGGGCTTTTCTAATGAAAAACTGTTTTTT. The complete variable domain, with remaining parts taken from reference TRBV5-4 and TRBJ1-4, reads ETGVTQSPTHLIKTRGQQVTLRCSSQSGHNTVSWYQQALGQGPQFIFQYYREEENGRGNFPPRFSGLQFPNYSSELNVNALELDDSALYLCASSSRTGGFSNEKLFFGSGTQLSVL.

The chain has TRBV11-2 and TRBJ1-4, with 8 bases fitting TRBD1. Trimming removed 1 base from V and 5 bases from J; junction bases left unmatched: 0. The CDR3 sequence is 14 residues long. From germline, CDR1 is SGHAT and CDR2 FQNNGV. The CDR3 spells CASSLGTGNEKLFF. The CDR3 nucleotides are TGTGCCAGCAGCTTAGGGACAGGGAATGAAAAACTGTTTTTT.

The rearrangement uses TRBV18 and TRBJ2-5, with 7 positions matching TRBD2. Trimming cost V 0 bases and J 5 bases; bases outside gene matches: 9. The germline V gene has CDR1 KGHSH and CDR2 LQKENI. This CDR3 comprises 16 residues. The CDR3 nucleotides read TGTGCCAGCTCACCACCTCTAGCGGACCGCCTGGAGACCCAGTACTTC. Its translation is CASSPPLADRLETQYF.

The chain is built from TRBV19 and TRBJ2-7; weak D call: TRBD1 (6 bases). Germline V gives CDR1 LNHDA, CDR2 SQIVND (reference sequence). Trimming took off 3 bases at V and 3 bases at J, with 15 bases between the two ends. CDR3 length equals 15 residues. This CDR3 is CASSIITGRYYEQYF. Written as DNA, the CDR3 is TGTGCCAGTAGTATCATAACAGGGAGATACTACGAGCAGTACTTC. The entire variable domain, with the rest obtained from reference TRBV19 and TRBJ2-7, is as follows: DGGITQSPKYLFRKEGQNVTLSCEQNLNHDAMYWYRQDPGQGLRLIYYSQIVNDFQKGDIAEGYSVSREKKESFPLTVTSAQKNPTAFYLCASSIITGRYYEQYFGPGTRLTVT.

The V call is TRBV7-2, the J call TRBJ2-3, with TRBD2 as a possible D gene (6 bases). Germline V gene sequence: CDR1 SGHTA, CDR2 FQGNSA. The CDR3 extends over 17 amino acids. V gave up 5 bases and J gave up 1 base, with 19 bases separating them. CDR3 loop: CASSRQRPGGGTDTQYF. The CDR3 DNA reads TGTGCCAGCAGCAGACAGCGGCCCGGGGGTGGCACAGATACGCAGTATTTT.

J is TRBJ1-1 and V is TRBV13, with D uncertain. Germline V gene lookup returns CDR1 PRHDT and CDR2 FYEKMQ (reference sequence). Trimming stripped 0 bases from V and 7 bases from J, with 12 bases between. CDR3 length: 14 amino acids. In nucleotides, the CDR3 is TGTGCCAGCAGCTTAGGCCGGGTGAAAGTTGAAGCTTTCTTT. It translates to CASSLGRVKVEAFF.

V usage is TRBV7-2 and J usage is TRBJ2-5, with D uncertain. V was cut by 4 bases and J by 1 base, with 16 bases left in between. There are 16 residues in the CDR3. Germline assignment: CDR1 SGHTA and CDR2 FQGNSA. CDR3 in amino acids: CASSSQYTSLQETQYF. The CDR3 DNA is TGTGCCAGCAGCTCGCAGTACACCAGTCTCCAAGAGACCCAGTACTTC. The whole variable domain, remainder taken from reference TRBV7-2 and TRBJ2-5, is GAGVSQSPSNKVTEKGKDVELRCDPISGHTALYWYRQSLGQGLEFLIYFQGNSAPDKSGLPSDRFSAERTGGSVSTLTIQRTQQEDSAVYLCASSSQYTSLQETQYFGPGTRLLVL.

This chain uses TRBV5-5 with TRBJ1-5; a possible D gene is TRBD1 (6 bases). The V end was cut by 2 bases, the J end by 4 bases, with 13 bases between. The CDR3 sequence is 15 residues long. Germline CDR1 and CDR2: SGHKS and YYEKEE (reference sequence). The CDR3 spells CASSFRSTGNQPQHF. The CDR3 region has the DNA TGTGCCAGCAGCTTCCGAAGTACAGGGAATCAGCCCCAGCATTTT.

In this sample, this clone turned up a few times. The V call is TRBV6-6, the J call TRBJ1-5; D is perhaps TRBD1 (5 bases). CDR3 length: 16 amino acids. V was shortened by 0 bases and J by 9 bases, with 18 bases between the two germline ends. In germline, CDR1 is MNHNY, CDR2 SVGAGI (reference sequence). CDR3 protein: CASSYSKGVLYGPQHF. Here the CDR3 DNA reads TGTGCCAGCAGTTACTCGAAAGGGGTGTTATATGGGCCCCAGCATTTT.

This chain connects TRBV7-9 to TRBJ1-2, with unresolved D. The CDR3 has 13 amino acids. V was shortened by 1 base and J by 8 bases, with 11 bases between the two germline ends. The germline CDR1 and CDR2 sequences are SEHNR and FQNEAQ (reference sequence). CDR3 sequence reads: CASSLDAPRGYTF. For the CDR3, the DNA is TGTGCCAGCAGCTTAGACGCTCCTAGAGGCTACACCTTC.

The J gene is TRBJ1-5, the V gene TRBV27; no definite D call. The germline V gene encodes CDR1 MNHEY and CDR2 SMNVEV (reference sequence). Trimming left V 5 bases short and J 2 bases short, with 7 bases between. This CDR3 comprises 13 residues. As DNA, the CDR3 is TGTGCCAGCAGTCTCGTCGGCAATCAGCCCCAGCATTTT. Protein: CASSLVGNQPQHF.

V gene TRBV11-2 combines with J gene TRBJ1-5; D call uncertain. Trimming removed 5 bases at V and 0 bases at J, with 11 bases between. CDR1 is SGHAT and CDR2 is FQNNGV in the germline V gene. The CDR3 is 15 residues long. CDR3 sequence (DNA): TGTGCCAGCAGCAGCGGTCCGTATAGCAATCAGCCCCAGCATTTT. It is translated as CASSSGPYSNQPQHF.

This chain joins TRBV19 and TRBJ1-2, with TRBD1 identical over 8 bases. The V and J ends lost 4 bases and 0 bases, in that order; junction bases with no gene match: 10. The CDR3 runs to 17 residues. Germline CDR1 LNHDA, CDR2 SQIVND (reference sequence). CDR3 region: CASSRYGTGDANYGYTF. CDR3 sequence (DNA): TGTGCCAGTAGTAGATACGGGACAGGAGACGCTAACTATGGCTACACCTTC.

This clone occurred a few times. The rearrangement uses TRBV9 and TRBJ2-1; D is possibly TRBD1 (5 bases). The CDR3 extends over 15 amino acids. The germline V and J ends were trimmed by 6 bases and 0 bases, with 13 bases remaining between them. From germline, CDR1 is SGDLS and CDR2 YYNGEE. As DNA, the CDR3 is TGTGCCAGCAAAGTAGGGGCCGGCTCCTACAATGAGCAGTTCTTC. It specifies CASKVGAGSYNEQFF.

The chain is built from TRBV18 and TRBJ1-5, with 7 bases lining up with TRBD1. After removal of 3 bases from V and 4 bases from J, the junction contained 6 bases not matched to a gene. The CDR3 consists of 15 residues. Germline V CDR1 and CDR2: KGHSH, LQKENI. CDR3 protein: CASSPTTGSNQPQHF. The CDR3 region has the DNA TGTGCCAGCTCACCGACGACAGGGAGTAATCAGCCCCAGCATTTT.

The chain couples TRBV21-1 to TRBJ1-2; the DNA was not used to check the table's D call, TRBD1. TRBV21-1 is listed as a pseudogene. The CDR3 has 13 amino acids. The CDR3 region has the DNA TGTGCCAGCTTCAGGGTGGGAAACTATGGCTACACCTTC. Its protein is CASFRVGNYGYTF.

The chain has TRBV29-1 and TRBJ2-1, with a possible D match to TRBD2 (7 bases). CDR1 is SQVTM and CDR2 is ANQGSEA in the germline V gene. The CDR3 runs 12 residues. V dropped 6 bases and J dropped 7 bases, with 13 bases sitting between them. In nucleotides, the CDR3 is TGCAGCGTAAATAGGGGGGGGAATGAGCAGTTCTTC. Translating gives CSVNRGGNEQFF.

CDR3 coding DNA: TGCAGCGTAAAGAACCTGCAGGGAAAGCACACTGAAGCTTTCTTT. This encodes CSVKNLQGKHTEAFF. The chain employs TRBV29-1 and TRBJ1-1, with D possibly TRBD1 on 5 matching bases. CDR3 length: 15 residues. Germline assignment: CDR1 SQVTM and CDR2 ANQGSEA. The germline V and J ends were trimmed by 6 bases and 3 bases, with 20 bases remaining between them. The variable domain in full, with the rest retrieved from reference TRBV29-1 and TRBJ1-1, is SAVISQKPSRDICQRGTSLTIQCQVDSQVTMMFWYRQQPGQSLTLIATANQGSEATYESGFVIDKFPISRPNLTFSTLTVSNMSPEDSSIYLCSVKNLQGKHTEAFFGQGTRLTVV.